Following are 13 T cell receptor beta chains from one sample sequenced in a study of blood T cell repertoires in COVID-19. The assay was immunoSEQ multiplex PCR, and TCRdb's table has in-frame clones only and misses some. This table holds around 150,000 clones, 80% found once. The specimen sequenced was PBMCs or T cells enriched from blood (not recorded which). All receptors derive from a man aged 40-50 years who had recovered from COVID-19.

The chain has TRBV11-3 and TRBJ2-4; 10 nucleotides line up with TRBD2. The CDR3 contains 13 residues. Germline assignment: CDR1 SGHNT and CDR2 YENEEA. V was pared by 4 bases and J by 7 bases, with 1 base of the junction left unmatched. The CDR3, as DNA: TGTGCCAGCAGCTCTAGCGGGGGTAACATTCAGTACTTC. Residues: CASSSSGGNIQYF.

The CDR3 nucleotides are TGCGCCAGCAGTGAGTTGCGGGTGGGTGGCTACACCTTC. It is translated as CASSELRVGGYTF. This chain links TRBV10-2 with TRBJ1-2; D not certain. The germline CDR1 and CDR2 sequences are WSHSY and SAAADI. V was pared by 1 base and J by 7 bases, with 10 bases between. CDR3 length equals 13 residues.

V usage is TRBV7-8 and J usage is TRBJ1-5; TRBD1 agrees at 7 bases. The V gene's germline CDR1 is SGHVS and CDR2 FQNEAQ. The V segment lost 4 bases and the J segment 1 base; nucleotides outside the gene matches: 4. This CDR3 has 15 residues. In DNA form, the CDR3 reads TGTGCCAGCAGCTACTTACAGGGGAGCAATCAGCCCCAGCATTTT. Translating it yields CASSYLQGSNQPQHF.

The chain carries TRBV5-5 and TRBJ2-5; 15 bases map to TRBD2. V lost 5 bases to trimming and J lost 2 bases; unmatched junction nucleotides: 7. The CDR3 covers 17 residues. Germline values: CDR1 SGHKS, CDR2 YYEKEE (reference sequence). CDR3 protein: CASREGLAGGRQETQYF. CDR3 coding DNA: TGTGCCAGCAGGGAGGGACTAGCGGGGGGTCGGCAAGAGACCCAGTACTTC. The full variable domain, with the rest looked up from reference TRBV5-5 and TRBJ2-5, is DAGVTQSPTHLIKTRGQQVTLRCSPISGHKSVSWYQQVLGQGPQFIFQYYEKEERGRGNFPDRFSARQFPNYSSELNVNALLLGDSALYLCASREGLAGGRQETQYFGPGTRLLVL.

V usage is TRBV7-6 and J usage is TRBJ2-1, with D perhaps TRBD2 (7 bases). The CDR3 spans 13 residues. Germline V gives CDR1 SGHVS, CDR2 FNYEAQ. V gave up 5 bases and J gave up 5 bases, with 10 bases separating them. DNA for the CDR3: TGTGCCAGCAGCGGGGGGGCCCACAATGAGCAGTTCTTC. Translation: CASSGGAHNEQFF.

V and J are TRBV6-5 and TRBJ2-7, with D hard to call. Trimming cost V 6 bases and J 0 bases, with 3 bases left between them. CDR3 length: 11 amino acids. Per germline, CDR1 MNHEY and CDR2 SVGAGI. This chain's CDR3 is CASSRSYEQYV. In nucleotides, the CDR3 is TGTGCCAGCAGCCGCTCCTACGAGCAGTACGTC.

This clone came up a few times. The V and J genes are TRBV11-2 and TRBJ1-1; no firm D call. The CDR3 runs to 13 residues. Looked up from germline, CDR1 is SGHAT and CDR2 is FQNNGV. V lost 5 bases to trimming and J lost 1 base, with 8 bases between them. The CDR3 region has the DNA TGTGCCAGCAGCAAACAGAGGAACACTGAAGCTTTCTTT. Protein product: CASSKQRNTEAFF.

This clone was detected only a few times. The chain has TRBV12-2 and TRBJ1-6; the table's D gene call, TRBD1, was not cross checked with the DNA. TRBV12-2 is a documented pseudogene. The length of the CDR3 is 17 residues. CDR3 in DNA: TGTGCAAGTCGCTTAAACCCCGGACAGGGGCATAATTCACCCCTCCACTTT. The encoded protein is CASRLNPGQGHNSPLHF.

The J gene is TRBJ1-2, the V gene TRBV5-6, with TRBD1 matching 8 bases. Losses at the gene ends were 4 bases for V and 8 bases for J; bases not matched to a gene: 16. Germline assignment: CDR1 SGHDT and CDR2 YYEEEE. The CDR3 has 16 residues. This chain's CDR3 is CASSLRRTGQFLGYTF. The CDR3 bases are TGTGCCAGCAGCCTCAGACGGACAGGGCAATTTTTAGGCTACACCTTC.

V and J are TRBV7-3 and TRBJ2-1; unclear D gene. Trimming removed 2 bases from V and 7 bases from J, with 12 bases in between. Germline CDR1 reads SGHTA; CDR2 reads FQGTGA. The CDR3 loop spans 14 amino acids. Here the CDR3 DNA reads TGTGCCAGCAGCTTAGGGCAGGTCGGTAATGAGCAGTTCTTC. The encoded protein is CASSLGQVGNEQFF.

The V gene is TRBV7-9, the J gene TRBJ1-1; perhaps TRBD1 as D (6 bases). Germline assignment: CDR1 SEHNR and CDR2 FQNEAQ (reference sequence). V was clipped by 6 bases and J by 5 bases, with 16 bases between them. The CDR3 runs to 14 residues. CDR3 sequence reads: CASRPRGRGTEAFF. CDR3 bases: TGTGCCAGCAGACCTAGAGGGAGGGGGACTGAAGCTTTCTTT.

J is TRBJ1-2 and V is TRBV29-1, with D tentatively TRBD1 (6 bases). The CDR3 extends over 12 amino acids. CDR1 is SQVTM and CDR2 is ANQGSEA in the germline V gene. The germline V and J ends were trimmed by 4 bases and 5 bases, with 11 bases remaining between them. The CDR3 spells CSVVDRLYGYTF. The CDR3 nucleotides are TGCAGCGTTGTGGACAGATTGTATGGCTACACCTTC.

DNA for the CDR3: TGTGCCAGCAGATCGAAGAACAGGGTGTCCTACAATGAGCAGTTCTTC. Protein product: CASRSKNRVSYNEQFF. The V call is TRBV2, the J call TRBJ2-1, with D possibly being TRBD1 (6 bases). CDR1 and CDR2 (germline): SNHLY, FYNNEI. The CDR3 runs 16 residues. Trimming pared 6 bases from V and 1 base from J, leaving 16 bases between.